This TCR beta chain was identified in a study of T-cell memory formation after mild COVID-19. Constant-segment primers and 5'RACE yielded cDNA libraries for TCR alpha and TCR beta, each carrying sample barcodes and UMIs. TCRdb analysed the 5' RACE reads with MiXCR anew, one entry per CDR3 protein. Of 70,000 to 100,000 distinct CDR3 sequences listed, more than 13% are singletons. Germline V gives CDR1 MGHDK, CDR2 SYGVNS. This CDR3 is built from 14 residues. Between the trimmed V and J ends, which lost 7 bases and 2 bases, there was a span of 15 bases. This clonotype came up a few times. The sample comprised PBMCs or a T cell subset sorted from them (not recorded which). The chain has TRBV25-1 and TRBJ2-7; D is ambiguous. The receptor was derived from a man younger than 35 who had mild COVID-19 (a few samples of this study predate the infection). Cell type and time point are not known. This CDR3 is CASTEQLLTYEQYV. The CDR3 DNA follows: TGTGCCAGCACCGAGCAATTACTAACCTACGAGCAGTACGTC.